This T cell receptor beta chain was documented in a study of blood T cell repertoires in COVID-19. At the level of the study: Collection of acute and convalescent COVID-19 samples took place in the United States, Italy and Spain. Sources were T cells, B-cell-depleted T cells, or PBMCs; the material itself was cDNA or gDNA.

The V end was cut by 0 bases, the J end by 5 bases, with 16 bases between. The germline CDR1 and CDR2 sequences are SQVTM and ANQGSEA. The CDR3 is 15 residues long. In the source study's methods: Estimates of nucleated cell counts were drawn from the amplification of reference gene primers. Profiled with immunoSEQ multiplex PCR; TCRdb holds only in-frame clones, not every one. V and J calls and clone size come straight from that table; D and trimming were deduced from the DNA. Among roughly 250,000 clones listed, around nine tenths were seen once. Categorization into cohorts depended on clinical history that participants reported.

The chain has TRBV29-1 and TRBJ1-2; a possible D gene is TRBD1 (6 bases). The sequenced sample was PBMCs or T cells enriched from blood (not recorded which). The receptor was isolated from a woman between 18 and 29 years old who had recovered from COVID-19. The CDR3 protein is CSVEDMGAAGYGYTF. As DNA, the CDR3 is TGCAGCGTTGAAGACATGGGGGCTGCGGGTTATGGCTACACCTTC.